The sequence of this T cell receptor (beta chain) was determined in a study of shared clonotypes between healthy human individuals. As processed by the authors: In the immunoSEQ data, sequences were junction-only and lacked quality scores, so filtering differed. This table comes from immunoSEQ multiplex PCR, and its TCRdb copy is limited to in-frame clones, with some not included. V and J calls and clone size are as listed in that table; D and trimming were resolved from the DNA. The data show about 2 million clones, less than 95% seen once. The germline V gene encodes CDR1 MDHEN and CDR2 SYDVKM. This CDR3 is 14 amino acids long. Losses at the gene ends were 4 bases for V and 2 bases for J; bases not matched to a gene: 3. Notes on the study in general: Across subsets, estimated richness was generally greater for naive than for memory populations.

In regard to this clone: Its antigen is currently unknown.

The naive CD8 subset, CD45RO-negative cells positively selected for CCR7, excluded terminally differentiated effector memory CD45RA+ cells. The chain joins TRBV28 to TRBJ2-7, with 9 positions matching TRBD1. The sample was naive CD8+ T cells sorted from blood. This receptor was taken from a young man in good health. Written as DNA, the CDR3 is TGTGCCAGCAGTTCCCGACAGGGGGCCTACGAGCAGTACTTC. It is translated as CASSSRQGAYEQYF.